Given below is one TCR beta chain in context. This table comes from immunoSEQ multiplex PCR, and its TCRdb copy is limited to in-frame clones, with some not included. The data contain about 330,000 clones, roughly nine tenths of them singletons. The data originate from a study of blood T cell repertoires in COVID-19. V lost 4 bases, J lost 6 bases, and 11 bases lay in between. The length of the CDR3 is 13 residues. CDR1 is SGHDT, CDR2 YYEEEE, per germline. The gene calls are TRBV5-6 and TRBJ1-5; possible D gene TRBD1, 5 bases. The source is a woman in her 30s who had recovered from COVID-19. Sequenced: PBMCs or T cells enriched from blood (not recorded which). This CDR3 reads CASSVQGLQPQHF. The CDR3 DNA is TGTGCCAGCAGCGTGCAGGGCCTTCAGCCCCAGCATTTT.